This T cell receptor beta chain derives from a study of T-cell memory formation after mild COVID-19. This CDR3 contains 13 residues. CDR1 SGHKS and CDR2 YYEKEE come from the germline V gene (reference sequence). Trimming at V came to 4 bases and at J to 5 bases, leaving 3 bases not matched to a gene. TCRdb reprocessed the 5' RACE reads via MiXCR and lists one record per CDR3 protein. The sample has 120,000 or so distinct CDR3 sequences; approximately 15% are singletons. This clonotype came up a few times. Its antigen is still unknown. Study observations and caveats: Later expanders leaned CD4+, whereas clones that contracted between day 15 and 85 were balanced CD4/CD8.

The V call is TRBV5-5, the J call TRBJ2-5, with 9 bases lining up with TRBD1. Source material: PBMCs or a T cell subset sorted from them (not recorded which). This sequence originates from a man between 18 and 29 years old who had mild COVID-19 (a few samples of this study predate the infection). Cell type and time point are not known. The CDR3 sequence is CASSTGQGETQYF. Here the CDR3 DNA reads TGTGCCAGCAGCACCGGACAGGGGGAGACCCAGTACTTC.